This T cell receptor beta chain emerged from a study of T cells in Graves' hyperthyroidism and ophthalmopathy. This CDR3 is 13 amino acids long. V lost 7 bases to trimming and J lost 4 bases, with 11 bases between them. Germline V CDR1 and CDR2: ENHRY, SYGVKD. Study-level points and caveats: In the blood, most expanded thyroid clonotypes above 0.001 appeared as well.

The sample holds many counts of this clonotype. Its antigen is unknown. Amplification targeted TCR beta CDR3 regions from RNA transcripts. In the first-round RT-PCR of the TCR CDR3, the HTBI primer set was used. A single record per CDR3 protein comes from TCRdb applying MiXCR to the multiplex PCR reads. The sample has about 600,000 distinct CDR3 sequences; around 15% are singletons. This sequence joins TRBV10-3 and TRBJ2-1, with D possibly matching TRBD1 (5 bases). This sequence originates from a woman in her thirties or forties with Graves' ophthalmopathy. The sequenced sample consisted of blood. The CDR3 DNA sequence: TGTGCCATCATGGGTGGGGCTTACAATGAGCAGTTCTTC. Its translation: CAIMGGAYNEQFF.